A single sample is the source of the 14 T cell receptor beta chains below, sequenced in a study of neurological immune-mediated disorders. TCRdb itself ran the 5' RACE reads through MiXCR, one entry per CDR3 protein. The profile shows around 94,000 distinct CDR3 sequences, 3% to 4.5% of them singletons. Material for sequencing was PBMCs. The receptor source for this set is a woman between 18 and 29 years old with multiple sclerosis.

This clonotype was picked up many times. The genes are TRBV27 and TRBJ1-2, with 9 bases fitting TRBD1. Looked up from germline, CDR1 is MNHEY and CDR2 is SMNVEV (reference sequence). The CDR3 is 14 amino acids. V lost 3 bases to trimming and J lost 7 bases; unmatched junction nucleotides: 6. The DNA of the CDR3 is TGTGCCAGCAGTTTCTTCGGACAGGGGACTGGCTACACCTTC. Protein sequence: CASSFFGQGTGYTF.

This clonotype was detected a few times. CDR3 in DNA: TGTGCCAGCAGCCAAGGCGACTACCGGGATACGCAGTATTTT. Protein: CASSQGDYRDTQYF. The rearrangement uses TRBV3-1 and TRBJ2-3; TRBD2 is a possible D gene (5 bases). V shed 1 base and J shed 6 bases, with 11 bases lying between them. The CDR3 runs to 14 residues. Germline V lookup: CDR1 LGHDT, CDR2 YNNKEL (reference sequence).

This clonotype was seen ten or more times. For the CDR3, the DNA is TGTGCCAGCAGTGAAGACCCTAATGAAAAACTGTTTTTT. This encodes CASSEDPNEKLFF. The chain recombines TRBV6-1 with TRBJ1-4; D is uncertain. The CDR3 contains 13 residues. Trimming stripped 1 base from V and 3 bases from J, with 3 bases between. Germline lookup yields CDR1 MNHNS and CDR2 SASEGT.

At least ten counts were recorded for this clonotype. This chain connects TRBV12-3 or TRBV12-4 to TRBJ2-1; TRBD1 agrees at 9 bases. This CDR3 is 15 amino acids long. V lost 3 bases, J lost 4 bases, and 4 bases stayed unmatched. The CDR3 nucleotides are TGTGCCAGCAGTTTTCGGACAGGGGCTTACAATGAGCAGTTCTTC. This sequence encodes CASSFRTGAYNEQFF.

This clonotype was recorded at least ten times. The V call is TRBV11-3, the J call TRBJ2-1; no definite D call. Germline CDR1 SGHNT, CDR2 YENEEA. With 7 bases removed from V and 0 bases from J, the gap between germline ends came to 25 bases. CDR3 length: 19 residues. CDR3 protein: CASKNQDRPDVPSYNEQFF. The CDR3 DNA reads TGTGCCAGCAAAAATCAAGATAGGCCGGACGTCCCCTCCTACAATGAGCAGTTCTTC.

At least ten counts were recorded for this clonotype. The rearrangement links TRBV28 to TRBJ2-7, with D possibly matching TRBD2 (6 bases). Trimming removed 3 bases from V and 7 bases from J, with 19 bases in between. Germline V lookup: CDR1 MDHEN, CDR2 SYDVKM. The CDR3 is 15 residues long. CDR3 DNA: TGTGCCAGCAGTTTGACCGGGAGAGATGTCCGGGAGCAGTACTTC. It yields the protein CASSLTGRDVREQYF.

CDR3 sequence: CASSDPGQGLQETQYF. CDR3 nucleotide sequence: TGTGCCAGCAGCGACCCGGGACAGGGACTCCAAGAGACCCAGTACTTC. The gene calls are TRBV7-8 and TRBJ2-5; 9 bases agree with TRBD1. After removal of 5 bases from V and 1 base from J, the junction contained 8 bases not matched to a gene. The CDR3 spans 16 residues. Germline V CDR1 and CDR2: SGHVS, FQNEAQ.

This clonotype was picked up many times. This chain connects TRBV5-1 to TRBJ2-7; D is possibly TRBD2 (6 bases). The CDR3 has 16 amino acids. Germline values: CDR1 SGHRS, CDR2 YFSETQ. Between the trimmed V and J ends, which lost 0 bases and 2 bases, there was a span of 15 bases. CDR3 loop: CASSLGSGGVAYEQYF. The CDR3 nucleotides are TGCGCCAGCAGCTTGGGAAGTGGCGGGGTCGCCTACGAGCAGTACTTC.

The sample holds many counts of this clonotype. The V and J genes are TRBV20-1 and TRBJ2-7; the D gene is possibly TRBD1 (6 bases). The V end was cut by 1 base, the J end by 0 bases, with 7 bases between. The CDR3 contains 13 residues. CDR1 and CDR2 from the germline V gene are DFQATT and SNEGSKA (reference sequence). CDR3: CSARGDNSYEQYF. The CDR3 DNA reads as TGCAGTGCTAGAGGGGACAACTCCTACGAGCAGTACTTC.

This clonotype was seen many times. The chain employs TRBV5-1 and TRBJ1-4, with TRBD1 identical over 7 bases. The V and J ends lost 4 bases and 8 bases, in that order; junction bases with no gene match: 11. Germline lookup yields CDR1 SGHRS and CDR2 YFSETQ. This CDR3 is built from 15 residues. The CDR3 here is CASSRYRGETEKLFF. CDR3 DNA: TGCGCCAGCAGCCGTTACAGGGGAGAAACGGAAAAACTGTTTTTT.

This clonotype appeared many times. The J gene is TRBJ1-2, the V gene TRBV3-1; D unclear. This CDR3 spans 15 amino acids. Trimming stripped 2 bases from V and 8 bases from J, with 18 bases between. In germline, CDR1 is LGHDT, CDR2 YNNKEL (reference sequence). The CDR3 DNA is TGTGCCAGCAGCCAAAGGGTCTCAATATCCGGAGGCTACACCTTC. Translating gives CASSQRVSISGGYTF. The full variable domain, completed using reference TRBV3-1 and TRBJ1-2, is DTAVSQTPKYLVTQMGNDKSIKCEQNLGHDTMYWYKQDSKKFLKIMFSYNNKELIINETVPNRFSPKSPDKAHLNLHINSLELGDSAVYFCASSQRVSISGGYTFGSGTRLTVV.

This clonotype came up many times. V usage is TRBV29-1 and J usage is TRBJ2-7; D perhaps matches TRBD1 (5 bases). The ends were cut back, 0 bases at V and 5 bases at J, with 8 bases in the middle. The CDR3 covers 12 residues. From germline, CDR1 is SQVTM and CDR2 ANQGSEA. The CDR3 here is CSVEESRDEQYF. The DNA of the CDR3 is TGCAGCGTTGAAGAAAGCAGGGACGAGCAGTACTTC.

This clonotype was picked up many times. CDR3 sequence reads: CSAIDPGQTPYTQYF. The CDR3 DNA sequence: TGCAGTGCAATTGATCCGGGACAGACCCCTTATACGCAGTATTTT. The genes are TRBV20-1 and TRBJ2-3, with TRBD1 matching 7 bases. Trimming removed 6 bases from V and 7 bases from J; junction bases left unmatched: 16. Germline V gene data show CDR1 as DFQATT and CDR2 as SNEGSKA (reference sequence). The CDR3 totals 15 residues.

The sample holds many counts of this clonotype. The chain carries TRBV29-1 and TRBJ2-3, with D perhaps being TRBD1 or TRBD2 (6 bases each). The CDR3 extends over 12 amino acids. With 5 bases removed from V and 4 bases from J, the gap between germline ends came to 10 bases. Germline V gene sequence: CDR1 SQVTM, CDR2 ANQGSEA. CDR3 sequence: CSVRGQADTQYF. The CDR3, as DNA: TGCAGCGTTCGGGGGCAGGCAGATACGCAGTATTTT.